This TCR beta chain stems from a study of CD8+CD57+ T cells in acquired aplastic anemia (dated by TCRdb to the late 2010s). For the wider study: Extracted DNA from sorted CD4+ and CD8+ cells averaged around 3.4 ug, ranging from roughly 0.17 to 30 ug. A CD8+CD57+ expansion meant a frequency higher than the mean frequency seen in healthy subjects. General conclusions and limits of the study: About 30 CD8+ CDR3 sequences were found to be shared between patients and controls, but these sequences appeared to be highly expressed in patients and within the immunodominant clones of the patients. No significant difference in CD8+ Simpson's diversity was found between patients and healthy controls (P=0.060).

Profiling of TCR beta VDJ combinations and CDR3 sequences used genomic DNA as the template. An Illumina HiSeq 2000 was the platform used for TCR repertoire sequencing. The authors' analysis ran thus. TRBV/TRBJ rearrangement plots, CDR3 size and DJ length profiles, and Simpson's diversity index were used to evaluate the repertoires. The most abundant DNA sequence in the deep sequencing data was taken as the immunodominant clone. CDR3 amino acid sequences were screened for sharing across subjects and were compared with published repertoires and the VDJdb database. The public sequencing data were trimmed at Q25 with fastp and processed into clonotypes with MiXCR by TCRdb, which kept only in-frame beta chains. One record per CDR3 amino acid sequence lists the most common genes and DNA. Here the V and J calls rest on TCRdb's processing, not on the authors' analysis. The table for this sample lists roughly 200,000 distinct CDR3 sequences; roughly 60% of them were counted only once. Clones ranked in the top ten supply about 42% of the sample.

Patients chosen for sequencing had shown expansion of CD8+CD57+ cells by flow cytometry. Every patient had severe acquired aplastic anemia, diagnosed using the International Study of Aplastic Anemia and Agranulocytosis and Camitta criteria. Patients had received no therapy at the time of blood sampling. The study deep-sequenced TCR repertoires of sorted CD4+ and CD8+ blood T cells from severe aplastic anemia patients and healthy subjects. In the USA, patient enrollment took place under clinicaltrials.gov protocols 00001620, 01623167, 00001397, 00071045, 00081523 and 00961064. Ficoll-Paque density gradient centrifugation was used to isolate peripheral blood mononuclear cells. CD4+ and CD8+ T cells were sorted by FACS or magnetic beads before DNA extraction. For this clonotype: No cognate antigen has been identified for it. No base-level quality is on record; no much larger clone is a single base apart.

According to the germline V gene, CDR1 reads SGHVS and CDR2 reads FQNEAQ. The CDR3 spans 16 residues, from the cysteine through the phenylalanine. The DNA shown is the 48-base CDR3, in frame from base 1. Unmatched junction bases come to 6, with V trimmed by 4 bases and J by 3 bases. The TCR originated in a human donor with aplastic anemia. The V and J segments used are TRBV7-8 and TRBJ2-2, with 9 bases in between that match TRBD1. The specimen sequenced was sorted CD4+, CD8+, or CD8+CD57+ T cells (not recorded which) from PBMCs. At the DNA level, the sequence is TGTGCCAGCAGCTCGAGGGACAGGGCGGACACCGGGGAGCTGTTTTTT. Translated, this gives CASSSRDRADTGELFF.